One and the same sample provided the 28 T cell receptor beta chains below, sequenced in a study of blood T cell repertoires in COVID-19. Here immunoSEQ multiplex PCR was the method, and the copy in TCRdb shows in-frame clones only, minus some. Found here are fewer than 250,000 clones, roughly 83% of them singletons; the top ten hold roughly 5.2%. The source material was peripheral blood. The receptors stem from a woman aged 80 or over with COVID-19, enrolled during active disease.

The CDR3 region has the DNA TGTGCCAGCAGCCTCCGACTAGTGAACACCGGGGAGCTGTTTTTT. Translation gives CASSLRLVNTGELFF. The chain links TRBV7-2 to TRBJ2-2, with D possibly being TRBD2 (6 bases). The germline V and J ends were trimmed by 5 bases and 1 base, with 11 bases remaining between them. This CDR3 comprises 15 residues. Germline loops: CDR1 SGHTA, CDR2 FQGNSA.

The chain combines TRBV4-2 with TRBJ1-2, with TRBD1 as a possible D gene (6 bases). This CDR3 is built from 16 residues. With 1 base removed from V and 8 bases from J, the gap between germline ends came to 20 bases. CDR1 is LGHNA, CDR2 YNFKEQ, per germline. CDR3 protein: CASSQGLLGQGNGYTF. CDR3 nucleotides: TGTGCCAGCAGCCAAGGGTTGCTAGGGCAGGGGAACGGCTACACCTTC.

This chain joins TRBV5-6 and TRBJ1-5; no definite D call. The germline V gene encodes CDR1 SGHDT and CDR2 YYEEEE. The germline V and J ends were trimmed by 3 bases and 5 bases, with 9 bases remaining between them. This CDR3 comprises 13 residues. The CDR3 nucleotides read TGTGCCAGCAGCTCGGGATCCCATCAGCCCCAGCATTTT. Translated, it gives CASSSGSHQPQHF.

The V call is TRBV29-1, the J call TRBJ1-4; possible D gene TRBD1, 6 bases. The length of the CDR3 is 12 residues. V was pared by 5 bases and J by 8 bases, with 12 bases between. CDR1 SQVTM and CDR2 ANQGSEA come from the germline V gene. The CDR3 is CSVWAGEEKLFF. The CDR3, as DNA: TGCAGCGTTTGGGCAGGGGAGGAAAAACTGTTTTTT.

The chain recombines TRBV18 with TRBJ2-3; 8 nucleotides agree with TRBD1. The CDR3 covers 15 residues. V gave up 5 bases and J gave up 4 bases; unmatched junction bases: 8. In germline, CDR1 is KGHSH, CDR2 LQKENI. Here the CDR3 reads CASSSGQGRADTQYF. Here the CDR3 DNA reads TGTGCCAGCTCATCCGGACAGGGTAGGGCAGATACGCAGTATTTT.

J is TRBJ2-2 and V is TRBV7-3; D is unclear. This CDR3 spans 13 amino acids. Germline CDR1 and CDR2: SGHTA and FQGTGA. V was shortened by 5 bases and J by 6 bases, with 10 bases between the two germline ends. The CDR3 DNA is TGTGCCAGCAGCCCTTCTTCTGCCGGGGAGCTGTTTTTT. Encoded protein: CASSPSSAGELFF.

The chain couples TRBV5-4 to TRBJ2-2; 14 bases are a match to TRBD2. Germline V gene lookup returns CDR1 SGHNT and CDR2 YYREEE (reference sequence). V lost 5 bases and J lost 5; bases outside the gene matches: 2. This CDR3 has 15 amino acids. The CDR3 nucleotides are TGTGCCAGCAGTCGGACTAGCGGGGGGACCGGGGAGCTGTTTTTT. This gives the protein CASSRTSGGTGELFF.

V and J are TRBV5-8 and TRBJ2-2, with D tentatively TRBD2 (6 bases). Trimming stripped 4 bases from V and 6 bases from J, with 16 bases between. Germline V gives CDR1 SGHTS, CDR2 YDEGEE. The CDR3 extends over 15 amino acids. CDR3 protein: CASSPVVWGAGELFF. The DNA for the CDR3 is TGTGCCAGCAGCCCGGTGGTTTGGGGGGCCGGGGAGCTGTTTTTT. Supplemented by reference TRBV5-8 and TRBJ2-2, the full variable domain reads EAGVTQSPTHLIKTRGQQATLRCSPISGHTSVYWYQQALGLGLQFLLWYDEGEERNRGNFPPRFSGRQFPNYSSELNVNALELEDSALYLCASSPVVWGAGELFFGEGSRLTVL.

This clone was seen once. The chain couples TRBV18 to TRBJ2-5; 7 bases fit TRBD1. The CDR3 totals 14 residues. From germline, CDR1 is KGHSH and CDR2 LQKENI. J gave up 3 bases and V 4 bases, and 5 bases lay outside the gene matches. This CDR3 is CASSQNTGEETQYF. The DNA for the CDR3 is TGTGCCAGCTCACAAAACACAGGGGAAGAGACCCAGTACTTC.

The chain recombines TRBV7-9 with TRBJ1-5, with D tentatively TRBD1 (5 bases). The CDR3 totals 17 residues. Germline V gives CDR1 SEHNR, CDR2 FQNEAQ (reference sequence). The germline V and J ends were trimmed by 5 bases and 6 bases, with 23 bases remaining between them. The CDR3 sequence: CASSQSGGGTSGQPQHF. CDR3 bases: TGTGCCAGCAGCCAGAGTGGGGGGGGAACGAGCGGTCAGCCCCAGCATTTT.

V gene TRBV5-1 combines with J gene TRBJ1-5, with D perhaps matching TRBD1 (5 bases). Per germline, CDR1 SGHRS and CDR2 YFSETQ. The CDR3 sequence is 15 residues long. Trimming pared 4 bases from V and 7 bases from J, leaving 18 bases between. The CDR3 DNA reads TGCGCCAGCAGCCCGGGGGAGAGGGTAGGGCAGCCCCAGCATTTT. Translating gives CASSPGERVGQPQHF.

This clone was detected only once. The chain carries TRBV3-1 (or the pseudogene TRBV3-2) and TRBJ2-6; 9 nucleotides match TRBD2. CDR1 and CDR2 (germline): LGHDT, YNNKEL (reference sequence). Unmatched junction bases numbered 5, after V lost 0 bases and J lost 2 bases. The CDR3 covers 18 residues. The CDR3 nucleotides are TGTGCCAGCAGCCAAGAGAGGCGGGGGGGCACTGGGGCCAACGTCCTGACTTTC. Its translation is CASSQERRGGTGANVLTF.

The chain joins TRBV27 to TRBJ2-3; 7 bases line up with TRBD2. The CDR3 sequence is 15 residues long. Germline V gives CDR1 MNHEY, CDR2 SMNVEV (reference sequence). The trim removed 8 bases at V and 3 bases at J, leaving 11 bases unmatched. The chain's CDR3 is CASASLAVGTDTQYF. Written as DNA, the CDR3 is TGTGCCAGCGCCTCTCTAGCGGTGGGGACAGATACGCAGTATTTT.

V usage is TRBV11-2 and J usage is TRBJ2-5, with 9 bases lining up with TRBD1. From germline, CDR1 is SGHAT and CDR2 FQNNGV. The ends lost 5 bases at V and 2 bases at J; junction bases unmatched: 9. The CDR3 totals 16 residues. CDR3 bases: TGTGCCAGCAGCCACCTACCGGGACAGGGACAAGAGACCCAGTACTTC. Translating gives CASSHLPGQGQETQYF.

This clone was observed once. The V call is TRBV6-5, the J call TRBJ2-7; D perhaps matches TRBD2 (5 bases). The V end lost 6 bases, the J end lost 9 bases, and 18 bases lay between the germline ends. The CDR3 totals 13 residues. Germline values: CDR1 MNHEY, CDR2 SVGAGI. Written as DNA, the CDR3 is TGTGCCAGCAGGTACACCGGGGAGACGAGGCAGTACTTC. Protein product: CASRYTGETRQYF.

This clone was seen a handful of times. The V and J genes are TRBV7-2 and TRBJ1-5; 8 bases map to TRBD1. After removal of 2 bases from V and 5 bases from J, the junction contained 5 bases not matched to a gene. Germline-derived CDR1 and CDR2 are SGHTA and FQGNSA. The CDR3 consists of 15 residues. CDR3 in amino acids: CASSLNGQGDQPQHF. The DNA for the CDR3 is TGTGCCAGCAGCTTAAACGGACAGGGTGATCAGCCCCAGCATTTT.

This rearrangement joins TRBV28 to TRBJ1-5, with 7 bases matching TRBD1. The germline V gene encodes CDR1 MDHEN and CDR2 SYDVKM. CDR3 size: 15 residues. Trimming cost V 5 bases and J 6 bases; bases outside gene matches: 10. The CDR3 region has the DNA TGTGCCAGCAGTCCATTCGGAACAGGGGCTCAGCCCCAGCATTTT. Protein sequence: CASSPFGTGAQPQHF.

V gene TRBV28 combines with J gene TRBJ1-2; D is undetermined. Germline CDR1 reads MDHEN; CDR2 reads SYDVKM. CDR3 length equals 12 residues. The CDR3 DNA reads as TGTGCGTCGCACCAGGTGGACTATGGCTACACCTTC. Its protein product is CASHQVDYGYTF.

This clone was found once. The chain carries TRBV30 and TRBJ1-2; no firm D call. This CDR3 spans 15 amino acids. CDR1 and CDR2 from the germline V gene are GTSNPN and SVGIG (reference sequence). The V end was cut by 1 base, the J end by 3 bases, with 15 bases between. The CDR3 DNA sequence: TGTGCCTGGAGTGAGTTACCGACGGGATACTATGGCTACACCTTC. Protein product: CAWSELPTGYYGYTF.

This chain uses TRBV4-3 with TRBJ2-3; 8 bases align to TRBD1. V lost 4 bases to trimming and J lost 2 bases; unmatched junction nucleotides: 14. CDR1 LGHNA and CDR2 YSLEER come from the germline V gene. The CDR3 length is 18 residues. In DNA, the CDR3 is TGCGCCAGCAGCCCCAGAATTGTCCAGGGGGCGAACACAGATACGCAGTATTTT. Translating gives CASSPRIVQGANTDTQYF.

The V call is TRBV6-5, the J call TRBJ1-2; D possibly corresponds to TRBD1 (6 bases). The germline V and J ends were trimmed by 5 bases and 2 bases, with 9 bases remaining between them. Per germline, CDR1 MNHEY and CDR2 SVGAGI. This CDR3 comprises 13 residues. CDR3 protein: CASSPTGNYGYTF. The DNA of the CDR3 is TGTGCCAGCAGTCCCACAGGGAACTATGGCTACACCTTC.

The chain employs TRBV18 and TRBJ1-4; D perhaps matches TRBD1 (6 bases). Germline CDR1 is KGHSH and CDR2 is LQKENI. The CDR3 is made up of 14 amino acids. The V gene lost 4 bases and the J gene lost 7 bases, with 13 bases spanning the gap. This chain's CDR3 is CASSQQGLGEKLFF. As DNA, the CDR3 is TGTGCCAGCTCACAACAGGGTCTGGGTGAAAAACTGTTTTTT. Drawing the rest from reference TRBV18 and TRBJ1-4, the complete variable domain is NAGVMQNPRHLVRRRGQEARLRCSPMKGHSHVYWYRQLPEEGLKFMVYLQKENIIDESGMPKERFSAEFPKEGPSILRIQQVVRGDSAAYFCASSQQGLGEKLFFGSGTQLSVL.

The V and J genes are TRBV5-1 and TRBJ2-2; D perhaps matches TRBD1 (7 bases). The CDR3 runs 15 residues. Germline CDR1 is SGHRS and CDR2 is YFSETQ. V lost 4 bases, J lost 1 base, and 11 bases lay in between. Here the CDR3 reads CASSAGGKNTGELFF. The CDR3 bases are TGCGCCAGCAGCGCAGGGGGGAAGAACACCGGGGAGCTGTTTTTT.

This sequence joins TRBV12-3 or TRBV12-4 and TRBJ2-5; 8 bases map to TRBD1. Trimming removed 6 bases from V and 3 bases from J; junction bases left unmatched: 3. The CDR3 consists of 13 residues. In nucleotides, the CDR3 is TGTGCCAGCAGCCCGACAGGGGAAGAGACCCAGTACTTC. Translating it yields CASSPTGEETQYF.

The chain carries TRBV28 and TRBJ1-1, with unresolved D. This CDR3 comprises 16 residues. Germline CDR1 reads MDHEN; CDR2 reads SYDVKM. The V and J ends lost 2 bases and 5 bases respectively, with 18 bases between them. The CDR3 DNA sequence: TGTGCCAGCAGTTTACCAGACATAAAAGGTTGGACTGAAGCTTTCTTT. This encodes CASSLPDIKGWTEAFF.

This clone showed up just once. The chain carries TRBV4-1 and TRBJ1-5; the D is unclear. Germline V lookup: CDR1 MGHRA, CDR2 YSYEKL. Trimming stripped 0 bases from V and 9 bases from J, with 9 bases between. This CDR3 has 13 amino acids. CDR3 sequence reads: CASSQDSSGPQHF. The CDR3 DNA reads TGCGCCAGCAGCCAAGATTCATCAGGGCCCCAGCATTTT.

This sequence joins TRBV5-1 and TRBJ2-7; perhaps TRBD1 as D (6 bases). This CDR3 has 15 amino acids. In germline, CDR1 is SGHRS, CDR2 YFSETQ. The V gene lost 4 bases and the J gene lost 0 bases, with 14 bases spanning the gap. DNA for the CDR3: TGCGCCAGCAGCGTGACCCCAGGGGCCTCCTACGAGCAGTACTTC. Protein: CASSVTPGASYEQYF.

This clone was counted a single time. The chain is built from TRBV21-1 and TRBJ1-6; the D call of TRBD1 is as the table states it, not checked on the DNA. TRBV21-1 is described as a pseudogene. This CDR3 contains 21 residues. CDR3 nucleotides: TGTGCCAGCAGCAAAAAAGTGGGGGGACAGGGACGAATCATATATAATTCACCCCTCCACTTT. Encoded protein: CASSKKVGGQGRIIYNSPLHF.